Below are 10 T cell receptor beta chains sequenced from a single sample in a study of blood T cells in healthy people across ages. With a J-beta primer mix and a sample-barcoded 5' primer, a second PCR ran roughly 6 to 11 cycles. TCRdb reanalysed the 5' RACE reads using MiXCR and keeps one entry per CDR3 protein. The table records some 850,000 distinct CDR3 sequences, around a quarter of them present only once. These data also featured in a second study, about T cells of mothers and their children.

Sequencing used blood. These receptor sequences come from a boy under 18 in good health.

This clonotype was found a few times. V and J are TRBV6-5 and TRBJ2-2, with D unresolved. CDR3 length: 15 amino acids. The V gene lost 2 bases and the J gene lost 3 bases, with 10 bases spanning the gap. Germline-derived CDR1 and CDR2 are MNHEY and SVGAGI. CDR3 nucleotide sequence: TGTGCCAGCAGTTACCAAGGCGAGGACACCGGGGAGCTGTTTTTT. This sequence encodes CASSYQGEDTGELFF.

This clonotype was observed a few times. The genes are TRBV20-1 and TRBJ1-2; unclear D gene. The germline V gene encodes CDR1 DFQATT and CDR2 SNEGSKA (reference sequence). The germline V and J ends were trimmed by 6 bases and 7 bases, with 18 bases remaining between them. The CDR3 is 13 amino acids. The CDR3 reads CSAPRSGVGGYTF. The CDR3 DNA reads as TGCAGTGCCCCGAGAAGTGGGGTGGGTGGCTACACCTTC.

This clonotype is a singleton in its sample. The chain links TRBV3-1 to TRBJ2-4; TRBD1 matches 9 bases. Germline-derived CDR1 and CDR2 are LGHDT and YNNKEL (reference sequence). CDR3 length: 16 residues. V was pared by 4 bases and J by 0 bases, with 4 bases of the junction left unmatched. CDR3 sequence reads: CASSRTGALAKNIQYF. CDR3 in DNA: TGTGCCAGCAGCCGGACAGGGGCGCTAGCCAAAAACATTCAGTACTTC.

The chain carries TRBV2 and TRBJ2-1; TRBD1 matches 8 bases. J gave up 5 bases and V 5 bases, and 8 bases lay outside the gene matches. The germline V gene encodes CDR1 SNHLY and CDR2 FYNNEI. The CDR3 is 15 residues long. The CDR3 reads CASSRQGRYNNEQFF. The CDR3 region has the DNA TGTGCCAGCAGTCGACAGGGGCGGTACAACAATGAGCAGTTCTTC.

The chain carries TRBV20-1 and TRBJ1-1; D possibly corresponds to TRBD1 (5 bases). The CDR3 spans 14 residues. Trimming removed 2 bases at V and 4 bases at J, with 14 bases between. Looked up from germline, CDR1 is DFQATT and CDR2 is SNEGSKA (reference sequence). The CDR3 DNA is TGCAGTGCTAGACTTGATGGGGGTGTCACTGAAGCTTTCTTT. This codes for CSARLDGGVTEAFF.

This rearrangement joins TRBV19 to TRBJ1-5; D uncertain. Germline V gene data show CDR1 as LNHDA and CDR2 as SQIVND (reference sequence). V lost 4 bases and J lost 4, with 8 bases in between. The CDR3 is made up of 13 amino acids. This chain's CDR3 is CASSNTANQPQHF. In nucleotides, the CDR3 is TGTGCCAGTAGTAATACAGCTAATCAGCCCCAGCATTTT.

This clonotype was counted many times. The CDR3 region is CASSPTGAETQYF. The DNA for the CDR3 is TGTGCCAGCAGCCCAACGGGGGCGGAGACCCAGTACTTC. The chain recombines TRBV7-9 with TRBJ2-5; either TRBD1 or TRBD2 may supply D (6 bases each). Germline CDR1 reads SEHNR; CDR2 reads FQNEAQ (reference sequence). The V end was cut by 5 bases, the J end by 5 bases, with 12 bases between. The CDR3 is 13 residues long. The full variable domain, in which reference TRBV7-9 and TRBJ2-5 provide the parts outside the CDR3, is DTGVSQNPRHKITKRGQNVTFRCDPISEHNRLYWYRQTLGQGPEFLTYFQNEAQLEKSRLLSDRFSAERPKGSFSTLEIQRTEQGDSAMYLCASSPTGAETQYFGPGTRLLVL.

The chain links TRBV29-1 to TRBJ1-1, with D hard to call. CDR3 length: 10 residues. V lost 6 bases and J 2 bases, leaving 4 bases between the germline ends. Germline CDR1 is SQVTM and CDR2 is ANQGSEA. CDR3 in DNA: TGCAGCGTCTTAAACACTGAAGCTTTCTTT. This sequence encodes CSVLNTEAFF.

This clonotype has a handful of counts. The J gene is TRBJ2-1, the V gene TRBV7-9, with D unresolved. Trimming pared 8 bases from V and 5 bases from J, leaving 13 bases between. The CDR3 extends over 13 amino acids. The germline CDR1 and CDR2 sequences are SEHNR and FQNEAQ (reference sequence). CDR3 sequence reads: CASDPSRNNEQFF. Here the CDR3 DNA reads TGTGCCAGCGACCCCTCCAGAAACAATGAGCAGTTCTTC.

J is TRBJ2-1 and V is TRBV9; a weak D match, TRBD2 (5 bases). Matching the DNA end better, TRBJ2-5 makes the J call doubtful. CDR3 length equals 14 residues. From germline, CDR1 is SGDLS and CDR2 YYNGEE. CDR3 nucleotides: TGTGCCAGCAGCCCCGTGGGAGAGGGAGAGGACCAGTACTTC. It translates to CASSPVGEGEDQYF.